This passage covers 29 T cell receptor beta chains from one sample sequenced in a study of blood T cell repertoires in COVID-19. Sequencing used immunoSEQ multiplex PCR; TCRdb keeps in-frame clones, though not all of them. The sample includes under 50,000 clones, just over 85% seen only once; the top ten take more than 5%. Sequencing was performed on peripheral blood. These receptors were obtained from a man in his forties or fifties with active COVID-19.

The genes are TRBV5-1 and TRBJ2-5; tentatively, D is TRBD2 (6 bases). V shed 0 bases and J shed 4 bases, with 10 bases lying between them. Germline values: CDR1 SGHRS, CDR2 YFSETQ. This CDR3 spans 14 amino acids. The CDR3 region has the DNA TGCGCCAGCAGCTTGGATGGAGGGCGAGAGACCCAGTACTTC. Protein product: CASSLDGGRETQYF.

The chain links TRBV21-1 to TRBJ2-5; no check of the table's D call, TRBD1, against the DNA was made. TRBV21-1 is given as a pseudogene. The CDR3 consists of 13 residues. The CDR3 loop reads CAILGQSGKTQYF. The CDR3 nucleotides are TGTGCCATTTTGGGACAGAGTGGGAAGACCCAGTACTTC.

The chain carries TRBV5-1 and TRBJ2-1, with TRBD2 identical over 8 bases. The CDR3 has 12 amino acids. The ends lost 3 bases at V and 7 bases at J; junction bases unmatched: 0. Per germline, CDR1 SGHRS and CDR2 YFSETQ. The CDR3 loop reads CASSSSGNEQFF. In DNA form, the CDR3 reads TGCGCCAGCAGCTCTAGCGGGAATGAGCAGTTCTTC.

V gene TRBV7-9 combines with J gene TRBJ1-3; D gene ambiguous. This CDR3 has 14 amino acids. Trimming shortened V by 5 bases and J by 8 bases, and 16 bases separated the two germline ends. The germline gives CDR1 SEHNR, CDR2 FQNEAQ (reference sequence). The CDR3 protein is CASSPRVVAHTIYF. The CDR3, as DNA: TGTGCCAGCAGCCCCCGGGTCGTGGCACACACCATATATTTT.

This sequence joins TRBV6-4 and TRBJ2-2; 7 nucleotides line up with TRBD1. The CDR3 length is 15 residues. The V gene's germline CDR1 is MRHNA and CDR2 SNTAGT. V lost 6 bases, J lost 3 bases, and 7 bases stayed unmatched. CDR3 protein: CASSRQGWDTGELFF. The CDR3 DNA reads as TGTGCCAGCAGCCGACAGGGTTGGGACACCGGGGAGCTGTTTTTT.

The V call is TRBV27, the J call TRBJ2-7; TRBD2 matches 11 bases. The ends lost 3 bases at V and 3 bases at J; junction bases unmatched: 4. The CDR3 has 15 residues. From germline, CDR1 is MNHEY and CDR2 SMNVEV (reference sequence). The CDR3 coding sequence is TGTGCCAGCAGTTTGGGACTAGCGGATAACTACGAGCAGTACTTC. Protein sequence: CASSLGLADNYEQYF.

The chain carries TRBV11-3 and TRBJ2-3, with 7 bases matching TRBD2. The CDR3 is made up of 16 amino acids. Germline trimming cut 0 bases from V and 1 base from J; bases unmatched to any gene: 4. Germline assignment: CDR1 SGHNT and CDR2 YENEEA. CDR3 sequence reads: CASSLDSAGGTDTQYF. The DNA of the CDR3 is TGTGCCAGCAGCTTAGATTCGGCGGGGGGCACAGATACGCAGTATTTT.

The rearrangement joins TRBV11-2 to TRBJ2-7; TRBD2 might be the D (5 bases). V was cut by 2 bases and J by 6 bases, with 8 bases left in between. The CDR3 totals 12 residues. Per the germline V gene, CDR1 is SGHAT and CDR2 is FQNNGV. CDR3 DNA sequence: TGTGCCAGCAGCTTAAAGGGAGTCGAGCAGTACTTC. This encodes CASSLKGVEQYF. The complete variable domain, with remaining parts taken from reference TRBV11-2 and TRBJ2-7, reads EAGVAQSPRYKIIEKRQSVAFWCNPISGHATLYWYQQILGQGPKLLIQFQNNGVVDDSQLPKDRFSAERLKGVDSTLKIQPAKLEDSAVYLCASSLKGVEQYFGPGTRLTVT.

The CDR3 DNA is TGCGCCAGCAGCAACAAAAGGGCTAGCGGCACCGGGGAGCTGTTTTTT. Translation gives CASSNKRASGTGELFF. The chain combines TRBV5-1 with TRBJ2-2; 7 bases align to TRBD2. V dropped 4 bases and J dropped 4; count of bases not matched to a gene: 10. CDR3 length: 16 amino acids. Germline CDR1 and CDR2: SGHRS and YFSETQ.

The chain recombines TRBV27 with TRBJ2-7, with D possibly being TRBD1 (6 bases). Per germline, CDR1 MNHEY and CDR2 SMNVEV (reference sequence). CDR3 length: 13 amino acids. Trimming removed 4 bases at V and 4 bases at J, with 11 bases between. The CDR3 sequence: CASSSTGYYEQYF. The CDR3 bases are TGTGCCAGCAGTTCGACAGGTTATTACGAGCAGTACTTC.

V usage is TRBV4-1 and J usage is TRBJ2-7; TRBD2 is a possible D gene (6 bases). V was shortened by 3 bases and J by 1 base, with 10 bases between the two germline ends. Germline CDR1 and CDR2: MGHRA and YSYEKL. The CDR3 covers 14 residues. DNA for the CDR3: TGCGCCAGCAGCCATCGTCTAGCGTCCTACGAGCAGTACTTC. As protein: CASSHRLASYEQYF.

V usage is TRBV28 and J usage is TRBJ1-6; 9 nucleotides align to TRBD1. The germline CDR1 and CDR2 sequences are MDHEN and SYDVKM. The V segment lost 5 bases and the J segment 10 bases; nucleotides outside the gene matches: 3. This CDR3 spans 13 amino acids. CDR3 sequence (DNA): TGTGCCAGCAGTGACAGGGGGGCCTCACCCCTCCACTTT. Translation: CASSDRGASPLHF.

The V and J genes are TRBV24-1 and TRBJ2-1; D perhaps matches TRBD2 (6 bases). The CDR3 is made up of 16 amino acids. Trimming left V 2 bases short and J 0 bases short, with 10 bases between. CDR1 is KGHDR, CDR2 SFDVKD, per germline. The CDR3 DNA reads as TGTGCCACCAGTGATTCTGGGCGGGACTCCTACAATGAGCAGTTCTTC. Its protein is CATSDSGRDSYNEQFF.

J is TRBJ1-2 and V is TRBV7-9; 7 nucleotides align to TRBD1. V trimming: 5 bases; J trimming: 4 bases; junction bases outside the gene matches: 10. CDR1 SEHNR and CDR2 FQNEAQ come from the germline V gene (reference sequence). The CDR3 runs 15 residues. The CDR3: CASSPGQDRVYGYTF. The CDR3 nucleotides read TGTGCCAGCAGCCCAGGACAGGATCGGGTCTATGGCTACACCTTC. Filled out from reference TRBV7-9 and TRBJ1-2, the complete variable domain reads DTGVSQNPRHKITKRGQNVTFRCDPISEHNRLYWYRQTLGQGPEFLTYFQNEAQLEKSRLLSDRFSAERPKGSFSTLEIQRTEQGDSAMYLCASSPGQDRVYGYTFGSGTRLTVV.

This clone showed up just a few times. DNA for the CDR3: TGTGCCAGCAGCCCGGGAGGATCGGATGAGCAGTTCTTC. Its translation is CASSPGGSDEQFF. The gene calls are TRBV3-1 (or the pseudogene TRBV3-2) and TRBJ2-1, with 7 bases matching TRBD2. V dropped 4 bases and J dropped 8; count of bases not matched to a gene: 5. This CDR3 comprises 13 residues. Germline V gene lookup returns CDR1 LGHDT and CDR2 YNNKEL (reference sequence).

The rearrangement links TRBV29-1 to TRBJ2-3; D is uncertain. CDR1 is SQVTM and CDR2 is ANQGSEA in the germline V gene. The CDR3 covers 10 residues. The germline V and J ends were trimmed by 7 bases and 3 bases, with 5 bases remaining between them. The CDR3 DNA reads TGCAGCGCCGAGACAGATACGCAGTATTTT. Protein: CSAETDTQYF.

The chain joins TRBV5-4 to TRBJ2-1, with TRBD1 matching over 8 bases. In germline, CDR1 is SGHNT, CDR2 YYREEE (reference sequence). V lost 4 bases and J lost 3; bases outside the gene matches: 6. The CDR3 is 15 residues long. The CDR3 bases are TGTGCCAGCAGCCGTGGACAGGGCAACTACAATGAGCAGTTCTTC. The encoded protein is CASSRGQGNYNEQFF.

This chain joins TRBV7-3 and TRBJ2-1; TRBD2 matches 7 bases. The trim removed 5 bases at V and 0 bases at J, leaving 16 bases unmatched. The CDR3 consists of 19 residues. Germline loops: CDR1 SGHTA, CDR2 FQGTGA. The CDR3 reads CASSIRSGGRDGSYNEQFF. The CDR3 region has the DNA TGTGCCAGCAGCATCCGCTCGGGGGGTCGTGACGGCTCCTACAATGAGCAGTTCTTC.

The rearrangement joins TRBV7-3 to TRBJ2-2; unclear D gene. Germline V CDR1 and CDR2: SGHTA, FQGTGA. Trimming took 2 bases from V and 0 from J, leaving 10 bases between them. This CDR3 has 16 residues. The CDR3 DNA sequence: TGTGCCAGCAGCTTACGTGGCAGCGCGAACACCGGGGAGCTGTTTTTT. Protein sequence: CASSLRGSANTGELFF.

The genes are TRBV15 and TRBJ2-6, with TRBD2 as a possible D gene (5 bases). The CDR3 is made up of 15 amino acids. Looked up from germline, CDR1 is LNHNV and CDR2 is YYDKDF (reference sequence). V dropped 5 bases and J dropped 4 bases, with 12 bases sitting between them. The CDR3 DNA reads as TGTGCCACCAGCCGACCAACGGGAGGGGCCAACGTCCTGACTTTC. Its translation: CATSRPTGGANVLTF.

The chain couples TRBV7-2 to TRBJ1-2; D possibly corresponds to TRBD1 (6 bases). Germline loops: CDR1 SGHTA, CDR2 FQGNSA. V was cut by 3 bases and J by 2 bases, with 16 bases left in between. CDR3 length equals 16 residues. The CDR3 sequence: CASSFLGQGPNYGYTF. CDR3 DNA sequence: TGTGCCAGCAGCTTTCTCGGGCAGGGGCCAAACTATGGCTACACCTTC. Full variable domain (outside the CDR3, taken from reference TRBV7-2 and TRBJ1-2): GAGVSQSPSNKVTEKGKDVELRCDPISGHTALYWYRQSLGQGLEFLIYFQGNSAPDKSGLPSDRFSAERTGGSVSTLTIQRTQQEDSAVYLCASSFLGQGPNYGYTFGSGTRLTVV.

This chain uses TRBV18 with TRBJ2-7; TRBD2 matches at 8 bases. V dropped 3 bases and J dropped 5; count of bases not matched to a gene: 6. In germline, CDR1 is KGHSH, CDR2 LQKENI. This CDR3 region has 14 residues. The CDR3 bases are TGTGCCAGCTCACCCAGCGGGGGTAGAAACGAGCAGTACTTC. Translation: CASSPSGGRNEQYF.

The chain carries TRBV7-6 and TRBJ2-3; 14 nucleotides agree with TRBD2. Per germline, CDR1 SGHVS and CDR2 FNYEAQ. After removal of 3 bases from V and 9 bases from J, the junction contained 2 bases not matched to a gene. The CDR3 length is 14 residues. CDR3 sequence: CASSLGLAGETQYF. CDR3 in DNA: TGTGCCAGCAGCTTGGGACTAGCGGGAGAAACGCAGTATTTT.

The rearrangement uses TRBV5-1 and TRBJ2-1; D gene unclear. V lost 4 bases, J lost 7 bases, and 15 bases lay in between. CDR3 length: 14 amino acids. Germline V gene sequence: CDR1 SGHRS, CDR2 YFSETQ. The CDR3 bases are TGCGCCAGCAGCGACTTGGTATCCGCTAATGAGCAGTTCTTC. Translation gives CASSDLVSANEQFF.

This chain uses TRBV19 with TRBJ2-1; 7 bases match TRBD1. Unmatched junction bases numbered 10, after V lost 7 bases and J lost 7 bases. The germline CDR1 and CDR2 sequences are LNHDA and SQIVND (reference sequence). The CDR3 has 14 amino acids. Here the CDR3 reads CASTRSGTANEQFF. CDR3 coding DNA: TGTGCCAGTACCCGTTCCGGGACAGCAAATGAGCAGTTCTTC.

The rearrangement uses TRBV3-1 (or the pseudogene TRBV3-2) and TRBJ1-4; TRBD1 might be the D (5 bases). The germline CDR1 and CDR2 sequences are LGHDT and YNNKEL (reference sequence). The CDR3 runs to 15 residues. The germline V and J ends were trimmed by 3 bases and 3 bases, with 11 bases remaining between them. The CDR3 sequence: CASSHRQGPNEKLFF. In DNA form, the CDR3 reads TGTGCCAGCAGCCATCGGCAGGGCCCTAATGAAAAACTGTTTTTT.

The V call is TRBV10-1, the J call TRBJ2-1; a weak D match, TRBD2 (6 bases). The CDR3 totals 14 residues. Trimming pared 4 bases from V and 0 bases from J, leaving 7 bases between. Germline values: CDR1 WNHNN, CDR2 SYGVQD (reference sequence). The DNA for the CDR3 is TGCGCCAGCAGTGCCGGGAGCTCCTACAATGAGCAGTTCTTC. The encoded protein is CASSAGSSYNEQFF.

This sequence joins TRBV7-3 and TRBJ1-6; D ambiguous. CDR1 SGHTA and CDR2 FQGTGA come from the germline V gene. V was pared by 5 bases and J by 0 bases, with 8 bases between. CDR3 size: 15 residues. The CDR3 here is CASSLMSSYNSPLHF. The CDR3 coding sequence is TGTGCCAGCAGCCTCATGAGCTCCTATAATTCACCCCTCCACTTT.

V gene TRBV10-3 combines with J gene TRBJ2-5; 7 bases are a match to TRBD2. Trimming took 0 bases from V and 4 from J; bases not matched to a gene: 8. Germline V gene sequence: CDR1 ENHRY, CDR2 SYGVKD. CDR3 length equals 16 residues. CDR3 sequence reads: CAISESLSGRGETQYF. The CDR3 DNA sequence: TGTGCCATCAGTGAGTCGCTTAGCGGGCGGGGAGAGACCCAGTACTTC.